The next 14 T cell receptor beta chains were all read from a single sample in a study of cytomegalovirus exposure and HLA in healthy donors. The PCR ran on 60 Vbeta and 13 Jbeta primers. This table comes from immunoSEQ multiplex PCR, and its TCRdb copy is limited to in-frame clones, with some not included. Here the sample spans about 61,000 clones, approximately 88% being singletons. Sequencing was carried out using PBMCs. The receptor set was obtained from a man aged 25 to 40 in good health and CMV-seropositive.

This chain uses TRBV29-1 with TRBJ2-2; 13 bases are shared with TRBD2. Germline CDR1 is SQVTM and CDR2 is ANQGSEA. V lost 6 bases to trimming and J lost 3 bases; unmatched junction nucleotides: 7. The CDR3 sequence is 16 residues long. The DNA for the CDR3 is TGCAGCGTGGCCGGGACTAGCGGGAACGACACCGGGGAGCTGTTTTTT. Translated: CSVAGTSGNDTGELFF.

V gene TRBV28 combines with J gene TRBJ2-1; TRBD2 aligns across 9 bases. V lost 6 bases, J lost 4 bases, and 7 bases stayed unmatched. This CDR3 has 15 residues. CDR1 and CDR2 (germline): MDHEN, SYDVKM. CDR3 loop: CASREGGRAYNEQFF. The DNA for the CDR3 is TGTGCCAGCAGGGAGGGCGGGAGGGCTTACAATGAGCAGTTCTTC.

The rearrangement joins TRBV18 to TRBJ1-1; a possible D gene is TRBD1 (6 bases). The CDR3 sequence is 14 residues long. The V gene lost 2 bases and the J gene lost 5 bases, with 12 bases spanning the gap. Germline V gene data show CDR1 as KGHSH and CDR2 as LQKENI. The CDR3 spells CASSPTGLDTEAFF. As DNA, the CDR3 is TGTGCCAGCTCACCAACAGGGTTGGATACTGAAGCTTTCTTT.

The gene calls are TRBV7-8 and TRBJ2-3; no reliable D call. Per germline, CDR1 SGHVS and CDR2 FQNEAQ. This CDR3 is 14 amino acids long. V lost 5 bases, J lost 0 bases, and 9 bases lay in between. This CDR3 is CASSPPYSTDTQYF. CDR3 DNA sequence: TGTGCCAGCAGCCCCCCTTATAGCACAGATACGCAGTATTTT.

V gene TRBV28 combines with J gene TRBJ2-4; weak D call: TRBD2 (5 bases). Trimming left V 4 bases short and J 6 bases short, with 10 bases between. This CDR3 has 13 residues. Germline V CDR1 and CDR2: MDHEN, SYDVKM. CDR3 in DNA: TGTGCCAGCAGTTCCCCGGGGTCAAACATTCAGTACTTC. Translated: CASSSPGSNIQYF. The complete variable domain, with remaining parts taken from reference TRBV28 and TRBJ2-4, reads DVKVTQSSRYLVKRTGEKVFLECVQDMDHENMFWYRQDPGLGLRLIYFSYDVKMKEKGDIPEGYSVSREKKERFSLILESASTNQTSMYLCASSSPGSNIQYFGAGTRLSVL.

The gene calls are TRBV13 and TRBJ2-7, with D perhaps TRBD1 (6 bases). The V end was cut by 4 bases, the J end by 2 bases, with 18 bases between. Germline loops: CDR1 PRHDT, CDR2 FYEKMQ (reference sequence). This CDR3 spans 16 amino acids. The CDR3 sequence is CASSSTGQIHTYEQYF. The DNA for the CDR3 is TGTGCCAGCAGCTCCACCGGACAGATCCACACCTACGAGCAGTACTTC. The full variable domain, completed using reference TRBV13 and TRBJ2-7, is AAGVIQSPRHLIKEKRETATLKCYPIPRHDTVYWYQQGPGQDPQFLISFYEKMQSDKGSIPDRFSAQQFSDYHSELNMSSLELGDSALYFCASSSTGQIHTYEQYFGPGTRLTVT.

CDR3 sequence (DNA): TGTGCCAGCAGCGTAAGTCTGCTGGCTAGCACAGATACGCAGTATTTT. The encoded protein is CASSVSLLASTDTQYF. The gene calls are TRBV9 and TRBJ2-3; D gene unclear. Germline V gives CDR1 SGDLS, CDR2 YYNGEE. The V gene lost 1 base and the J gene lost 0 bases, with 12 bases spanning the gap. The CDR3 consists of 16 residues.

The chain recombines TRBV11-2 with TRBJ2-5, with TRBD2 as a possible D gene (5 bases). Trimming pared 5 bases from V and 5 bases from J, leaving 12 bases between. Germline V gene data show CDR1 as SGHAT and CDR2 as FQNNGV. The CDR3 length is 13 residues. CDR3 coding DNA: TGTGCCAGCAGCCGAGGGCCCCGGGAGACCCAGTACTTC. This encodes CASSRGPRETQYF.

The gene calls are TRBV19 and TRBJ2-1, with D unclear. Per germline, CDR1 LNHDA and CDR2 SQIVND (reference sequence). Trimming stripped 0 bases from V and 0 bases from J, with 9 bases between. The length of the CDR3 is 16 residues. The CDR3 spells CASSIDLESSYNEQFF. As DNA, the CDR3 is TGTGCCAGTAGTATAGATCTGGAGAGCTCCTACAATGAGCAGTTCTTC. The whole variable domain, remainder taken from reference TRBV19 and TRBJ2-1, is DGGITQSPKYLFRKEGQNVTLSCEQNLNHDAMYWYRQDPGQGLRLIYYSQIVNDFQKGDIAEGYSVSREKKESFPLTVTSAQKNPTAFYLCASSIDLESSYNEQFFGPGTRLTVL.

V usage is TRBV30 and J usage is TRBJ2-5; no clear D. The CDR3 extends over 11 amino acids. Between the trimmed V and J ends, which lost 5 bases and 4 bases, there was a span of 8 bases. Germline V CDR1 and CDR2: GTSNPN, SVGIG (reference sequence). This CDR3 is CAWSRTETQYF. DNA of the CDR3: TGTGCCTGGTCGCGCACAGAGACCCAGTACTTC.

V is TRBV27 and J is TRBJ1-1; 7 positions match TRBD1. The germline CDR1 and CDR2 sequences are MNHEY and SMNVEV (reference sequence). The CDR3 covers 14 residues. V shed 2 bases, J shed 10 bases, and the junction held 10 bases outside the gene matches. The DNA for the CDR3 is TGTGCCAGCAGTTTACGAGGGGCCCCAGGGGGAGCTTTCTTT. Its protein product is CASSLRGAPGGAFF.

The CDR3 spells CASSLSSGSYNEQFF. The CDR3, as DNA: TGTGCCAGCAGCTTGTCCAGCGGTTCCTACAATGAGCAGTTCTTC. The chain employs TRBV5-5 and TRBJ2-1, with D possibly TRBD2 on 5 matching bases. The V gene's germline CDR1 is SGHKS and CDR2 YYEKEE (reference sequence). The CDR3 is 15 residues long. V lost 1 base and J 1 base, leaving 9 bases between the germline ends.

The gene calls are TRBV6-1 and TRBJ2-6; tentatively, D is TRBD2 (5 bases). CDR1 is MNHNS and CDR2 is SASEGT in the germline V gene. The CDR3 is 14 residues long. With 6 bases removed from V and 0 bases from J, the gap between germline ends came to 6 bases. CDR3 sequence reads: CASRRVSGANVLTF. In DNA form, the CDR3 reads TGTGCCAGCAGGAGGGTCTCTGGGGCCAACGTCCTGACTTTC.

This clone has just one count. At the DNA level, this CDR3 is encoded by other sequences in the same sample as well. The rearrangement links TRBV25-1 to TRBJ2-3, with a possible D match to TRBD1 (6 bases). The CDR3 runs 15 residues. Germline CDR1 MGHDK, CDR2 SYGVNS. V was clipped by 5 bases and J by 2 bases, with 14 bases between them. CDR3 DNA: TGTGCCAGCAGTTCCTATGGGACACCCACAGATACGCAGTATTTT. It codes for CASSSYGTPTDTQYF.